This paragraph reports one TCR beta chain. This receptor's antigen is unknown. The sample holds no much larger clone one base away, and base qualities are not on file. CD8 naive samples were CD45RO-negative cells positively selected for CCR7, giving a CD45RA+CCR7+ population that excluded TemRA cells. The donors were healthy, HIV-negative adults with no recently reported acute infections or vaccinations. Every donor was a Caucasian adult living in Nashville, Tennessee, USA. After blood collection by leukapheresis, PBMCs were isolated using Ficoll-Histopaque density gradient centrifugation and then cryopreserved in the vapor phase of liquid nitrogen. Analytical flow cytometry was used to check the purity and quantity of every magnetically sorted T cell population. Genomic DNA was isolated from each sorted fraction and quantified by UV absorbance on a Nanodrop 2000c. V is cut by 2 bases and J by 3 bases, and the space between the germline ends is 11 bases. CDR1 and CDR2, looked up from the germline V gene (reference sequence), are GTSNPN and SVGIG. Counted from cysteine to phenylalanine, this CDR3 has 13 amino acids. Solely the CDR3 DNA is kept, with 39 bases framed from the first base.

TCR CDR3 regions were amplified from genomic DNA by multiplex PCR using the deep immunoSEQ assay. Extracted genomic DNA from each cell subset was spread evenly across all wells of several immunoSEQ 96-well plates, with each plate serving as a replicate. For sorted subsets, each replicate PCR was loaded with roughly 200 ng genomic DNA, equivalent to 25,000 to 35,000 T cell genomes. Purified libraries were quantified with a Qubit 3.0 fluorometer, sized on a Bioanalyzer 2100, and re-quantified with the KAPA Library Quantification kit. Each immunoSEQ 96-well plate was sequenced on its own single-read 150-cycle Illumina NextSeq 550 flow cell. In the source study's methods: The immunoSEQ output contained only junctional sequences without quality scores, so filtering could not match that applied to full-length reads. To assign V/J genes and CDR3, sequences were annotated against IMGT germline references using PyIR, a Python wrapper for IgBLAST v1.9. Reads with weak V/J assignments (E-value above 1e-6), missing CDR3, stop codons, out-of-frame junctions, or ambiguous translated residues were removed. V3J clonotypes were defined as sequences sharing an identical inferred V gene, J gene, and CDR3 amino acid sequence. Percentage overlap between repertoires was calculated by dividing the number of shared unique clonotypes by the size of the smaller repertoire. Three approaches were used to assess repertoire richness: RTK rarefaction, the Chao1 estimator, and Recon v2.1 estimates of unobserved clonotypes. Generation probabilities for all TCRbeta clonotypes obtained by the gDNA method from several donors were computed using OLGA. The clones in this table, taken by TCRdb from immuneACCESS, are in-frame only. Not every clone is retained; where verified, under half of the shortfall comes from an unresolved V gene, and the cause of the rest is unknown. The DNA was the basis for D and trimming; V, J and clone size are from that table. The sample has some 600,000 clones on record, roughly 95% of them singletons. The ten largest clones capture more than 0.085% of the sample.

This sample was included in a study of shared clonotypes between healthy human individuals (dated by TCRdb to the early 2020s). Background for the entire study: A couple of women and three men aged 18 to 49 years were included in the cohort. Libraries were prepared and TCR repertoires were sequenced by different laboratories using diverse techniques, in order to increase sequencing depth and limit assay-specific biases. For each donor, CD4 naive and CD4 memory were each given three plates, CD8 naive was given two plates, and CD8 memory was given one plate. Blood TCR repertoires of roughly five healthy adults were deeply sequenced to estimate repertoire size and the extent of clonotype sharing between individuals. Each donor's leukapheresis produced roughly between roughly 0.9 and 9 billion PBMCs.

The study at large found these results: Rarefaction of sorted-subset datasets indicated incomplete sequencing despite the large sequencing depth. Clonotypes shared by all four sorted-subset donors showed higher generation probabilities than non-shared clonotypes. The genetic and exposure-history diversity represented was limited by the small number of donors. Larger estimated clonotype richness was generally found for naive subsets than for memory subsets. Only blood was sampled, and tissue TCR repertoires likely differ from those in blood. Based on pairwise subsampling, the degree of clonotype sharing among donors was expected to be affected by sequencing depth. Across a few donors, about 4.5% of naive CD4, roughly 3.5% of naive CD8, 2.3% of memory CD4, and 0.3% to 0.45% of memory CD8 clonotypes were shared.

Input material: naive CD8+ T cells sorted from blood. This sample's cell subset or site label indicates: CD45RA+CCR7+. The clonotype was recovered from a woman under 40 in good health. The V and J segments used are TRBV30 and TRBJ2-7; the best D guess is TRBD1, with 5 bases matching. The CDR3 protein is CAWSLGPGYEQYF. The DNA reads TGTGCCTGGAGTTTGGGGCCGGGCTACGAGCAGTACTTC.